This TCR beta chain was observed in a study of cytomegalovirus exposure and HLA in healthy donors (dated by TCRdb to 2017 to 2019). With respect to the entire study: In an earlier analysis of about 560 of the donors, approximately 260 Gb of sequence data and 100 million or so unique TCR beta sequences from 180 million or so T cells were reported. Approximately 310 gigabases of sequencing data and approximately 84 million unique TCR sequences were included in an early release covering 550 to 650 HLA-typed donors. The genetic ancestry cluster associated with self-reported Caucasian donors included about 81% of the 398 genotyped donors. The aim of the study was to test whether cataloging public T cell receptors could identify signatures of past pathogen exposure. Using immunosequencing, the study profiled T cell repertoires from about 650 subjects and related those repertoires to cytomegalovirus serostatus. Along with the roughly 700-subject first cohort, a separate validation cohort of about 110 different subjects was used. To predict cytomegalovirus infection status, the study brought together high-throughput TCR immunosequencing, statistical association of individual TCRs with disease status, and machine learning. A later analysis re-examined previously published TCR beta repertoires from around 670 donors and added high-resolution HLA genotyping to investigate patterns of TCR occurrence. The later analysis used no new phenotypic data to find candidate immune exposures, relying instead on TCR beta sequences and their occurrence across donors. In an earlier analysis of 500 to 650 of the donors, high-throughput TCR beta sequencing was used to judge whether each TCR beta V gene segment behaved as functional or pseudogenic. Donor age, sex, ethnicity and CMV serostatus were compiled alongside the repertoire data. Genome-wide SNP genotypes for about 65% of the 666 donors were used in a later genetic analysis, which treated that subset as a discovery cohort. Every discovery cohort repertoire had been produced on one sequencing platform. HLA typing included class I and class II loci at four-digit resolution. The number of typed donors differed by locus: about 620-640 for A, B, C, DRB1 and DQB1; 522 for DQA1; approximately 600 for DPA1; and about 450 for DPB1. About five DR-DQ haplotypes were treated as single units for association and clustering because of strong linkage in the cohort. Across around 400 genotyped donors of the cohort, an average of roughly 250,000 unique TCR beta nucleotide sequences per donor were sequenced, and 15% to 20% of those sequences were non-productive.

Note on this clone: This receptor's antigen is unknown. Base quality data are lacking; no much larger clone is found one base away.

The library was generated by the immunoSEQ multiplex PCR assay. For the multiplex PCR, a mixture combining 60 forward primers for TCR Vbeta segments and 13 reverse primers for TCR Jbeta segments was used. The CDR3 region of rearranged TCR beta genes was amplified from genomic DNA with a multiplex PCR assay. On the Illumina HiSeq System, the amplified TCR beta libraries were sequenced as 87-base-pair reads. As for the original processing: A later analysis counted some 74 million unique TCR beta chains across the 500 to 850 repertoires, and around 12 million of these chains were shared by at least two donors. To remove PCR and sequencing errors, raw reads were error-corrected and collapsed into unique sequences using a nearest-neighbor algorithm that merged closely related sequences. V, D and J gene segments were assigned by aligning CDR3 sequences to IMGT reference sequences. For a sequence to be retained, a match of at least six nucleotides was required to both a V gene segment and a J gene segment. Rearrangements were called productive when the CDR3 lacked stop codons and stayed in frame with V and J; all others were non-productive. Following IMGT convention, CDR3 was defined as the stretch from the second conserved V-encoded cysteine to the conserved J-encoded phenylalanine. Sequences without an unambiguous match to a single V gene segment were excluded from the earlier analysis of several hundred of the donors. In an earlier analysis of some 590 of the donors, a V segment was called functional when productive rearrangements were above 56.7%, and segregating when the standard deviation between donors exceeded 5%. A statistical classification framework was built to diagnose cytomegalovirus status from the catalog of TCR beta chain sequences. In a later analysis, V and J genes were assigned by comparing TCR nucleotide sequences against IMGT/GENE-DB human TR gene sequences. In a later analysis, CDR3 sequences and most-parsimonious VDJ recombination scenarios were assigned using the TCRdist pipeline. In a later analysis, each TCR beta chain was defined by its CDR3 amino acid sequence together with its V-gene family, and reads lacking a unique V-gene family were excluded. As a way to deal with suspected cross-contamination and a sequencing artifact, a later analysis dropped approximately 590 nucleotide sequences that were highly shared and had low generation probability. A later analysis calculated a clonal expansion index for each public chain from normalized within-repertoire ranks of inferred template counts. A later analysis computed generation probabilities with a VDJ recombination model fitted to out-of-frame rearrangements, and checked the results against IGoR. A later analysis scored TCR-TCR, TCR-HLA and TCR-CMV co-occurrence with hypergeometric tests, applying a repertoire-size bias correction to TCR pairs. To estimate false discovery rates, a later analysis permuted the HLA or CMV assignments 20 times. In a later analysis, co-occurring TCRs were grouped using DBSCAN, and TCRdist sequence similarity was added for clustering within HLA-allele-positive subsets. Repertoires with fewer than 30,000 or more than 120,000 public chains, plus five repertoires with anomalous nucleotide sharing, were excluded from co-occurrence clustering. The clones in this table, taken by TCRdb from immuneACCESS, are in-frame only. Not every clone is retained; where verified, under half of the shortfall comes from an unresolved V gene, and the cause of the rest is unknown. The V and J calls and clone size are taken from that table; D and trimming were inferred from the DNA. The sample records some 150,000 clones, roughly 85% of which are singletons. The ten largest make up roughly 1.3% of the sample.

From a lookup of the germline V gene, CDR1 and CDR2 are SGDLS and YYNGEE. The junction shows trimming of 0 bases on V and 1 base on J, plus 4 bases between the germline ends. There are 13 amino acids in the CDR3, from cysteine to phenylalanine inclusive. The DNA shown is the 39-base CDR3, in frame from base 1. The cohort consisted of 670 or so healthy bone marrow donors. Cohort members were all nominally healthy when sampled, although unrecorded immune exposures were likely present. The donor tested CMV seronegative, placing the donor among the 350 to 400 seronegative members of the cohort. A peripheral blood sample was provided by each donor, and peripheral blood mononuclear cells were used for TCR beta sequencing. Genomic DNA extraction from the blood cell samples was performed with the Qiagen DNeasy Blood Extraction Kit. What the work shows at the level of the full study, not this receptor alone: Most CMV-associated TCR beta chains appeared to be HLA-restricted in a later analysis, and the HLA associations seemed to be driven largely by CMV exposure. The presence/absence analyses assumed that sequencing depth was roughly uniform across donors, and that assumption may not be true. Across donors, most TCR sequences were observed very rarely, whereas some public TCRs were present in many individuals. When HLA alleles, especially DR and DQ, strongly co-occurred, attributing TCR associations to individual alleles was difficult. According to the authors, the approach could potentially be generalized to other disease states and immunological phenotypes. A later analysis found that HLA-associated TCR beta chains were more clonally expanded and had lower generation probabilities than equally common non-associated chains. An earlier analysis of several hundred of the donors showed that most TCR beta V segments appeared in productive rearrangements either about 90% or about 30% of the time, which broadly matched IMGT annotations. Only TCR beta chains were sequenced in this cohort, and the absence of alpha or paired-chain data limited detectable features. Three of the identified cytomegalovirus-associated TCR beta chains were confirmed in vitro to be specific for cytomegalovirus antigens. A group of highly shared sequence variants was considered likely to be a technical artifact of the sequencing pipeline. Because HLA typing was missing for some donors at each locus, association tests included only the typed subset. A later analysis associated 15,000 to 20,000 TCR beta sequences with specific HLA alleles at a false discovery rate of 0.05. In a later analysis, the rate of TCR association differed among HLA loci, with DRB1 alleles having the most associated TCRs and HLA-C alleles having the fewest. In a later genetic analysis, fewer N-insertions in productive TCRs were reported among donors in an Asian-associated ancestry cluster than the approximately 670-donor mean. A later genetic analysis associated a missense DCLRE1C variant with V-gene and J-gene trimming of TCR beta chains, and an independent cohort replicated the association. In both the original and validation cohorts, the classifier was reported to diagnose cytomegalovirus status with high specificity and sensitivity. Linkage disequilibrium might explain the correlated functional status among segregating V segments, but an unknown experimental factor could not be ruled out. Some 16 rarely observed V segments, including chromosome 9 orphons, were excluded from the earlier analysis of approximately 500 of the donors because counts were too low. Immune exposure information for the cohort was limited to CMV serostatus. Some IMGT-functional V segments, including TRBV6-2 and TRBV6-3, could not be distinguished by the 87-base-pair reads and were therefore excluded. The study listed 150 to 200 TCR beta chains as associated with cytomegalovirus. Several of the top co-occurrence clusters appeared to be linked to parvovirus B19, influenza, CMV and Epstein-Barr virus, according to a later analysis. A further reported finding was that TCR beta sequences accurately predicted the HLA-A and HLA-B alleles for most subjects in the first cohort.

The specimen sequenced was PBMCs. Rearrangement joined TRBV9 to TRBJ1-1; no confident D gene assignment can be made. This TCR was sampled from a woman aged 50 to 60 in good health and CMV-seronegative. The sequence in DNA is TGTGCCAGCAGCGTAGCTTGGAACACTGAAGCTTTCTTT. Its coded protein is CASSVAWNTEAFF.